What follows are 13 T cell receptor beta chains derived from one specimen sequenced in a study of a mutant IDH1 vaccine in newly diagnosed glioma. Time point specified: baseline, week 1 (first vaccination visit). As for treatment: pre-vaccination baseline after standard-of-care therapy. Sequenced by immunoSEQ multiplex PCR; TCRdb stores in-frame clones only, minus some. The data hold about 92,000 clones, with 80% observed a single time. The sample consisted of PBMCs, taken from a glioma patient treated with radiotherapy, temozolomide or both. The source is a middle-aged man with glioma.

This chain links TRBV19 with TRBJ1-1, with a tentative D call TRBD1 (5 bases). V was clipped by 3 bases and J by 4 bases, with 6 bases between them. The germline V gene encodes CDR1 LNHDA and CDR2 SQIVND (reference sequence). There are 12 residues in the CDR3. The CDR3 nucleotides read TGTGCCAGTAGTATTGGGACCACTGAAGCTTTCTTT. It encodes CASSIGTTEAFF. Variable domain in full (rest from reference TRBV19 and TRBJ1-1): DGGITQSPKYLFRKEGQNVTLSCEQNLNHDAMYWYRQDPGQGLRLIYYSQIVNDFQKGDIAEGYSVSREKKESFPLTVTSAQKNPTAFYLCASSIGTTEAFFGQGTRLTVV.

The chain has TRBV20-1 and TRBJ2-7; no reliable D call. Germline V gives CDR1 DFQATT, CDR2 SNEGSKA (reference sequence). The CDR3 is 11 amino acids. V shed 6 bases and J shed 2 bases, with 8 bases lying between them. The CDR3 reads CSARDAYEQYF. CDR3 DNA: TGCAGTGCAAGGGATGCCTACGAGCAGTACTTC.

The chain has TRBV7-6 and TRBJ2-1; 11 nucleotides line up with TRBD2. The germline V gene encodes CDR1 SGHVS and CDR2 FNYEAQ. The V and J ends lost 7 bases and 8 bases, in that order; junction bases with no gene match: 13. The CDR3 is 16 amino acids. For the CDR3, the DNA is TGTGCCAGCAAACATACTAGCGGGAGAAGGCGGGATGAGCAGTTCTTC. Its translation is CASKHTSGRRRDEQFF.

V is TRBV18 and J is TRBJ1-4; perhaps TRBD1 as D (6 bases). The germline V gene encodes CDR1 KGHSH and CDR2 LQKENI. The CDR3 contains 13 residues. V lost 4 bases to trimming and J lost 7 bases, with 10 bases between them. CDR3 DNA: TGTGCCAGCTCACGGACAGCCCCTGAAAAACTGTTTTTT. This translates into CASSRTAPEKLFF.

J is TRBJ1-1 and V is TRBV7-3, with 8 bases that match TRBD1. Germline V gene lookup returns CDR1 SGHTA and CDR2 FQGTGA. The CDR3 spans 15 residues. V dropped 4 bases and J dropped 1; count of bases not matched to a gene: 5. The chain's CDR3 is CASSSVGQGNTEAFF. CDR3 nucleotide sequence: TGTGCCAGCAGCTCCGTAGGACAGGGGAACACTGAAGCTTTCTTT.

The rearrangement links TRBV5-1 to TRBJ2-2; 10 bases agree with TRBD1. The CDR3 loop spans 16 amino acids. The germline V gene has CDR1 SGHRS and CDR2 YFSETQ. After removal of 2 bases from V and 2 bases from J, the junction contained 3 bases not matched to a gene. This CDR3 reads CASSFDRGRNTGELFF. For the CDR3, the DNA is TGCGCCAGCAGCTTCGACAGGGGGCGTAACACCGGGGAGCTGTTTTTT.

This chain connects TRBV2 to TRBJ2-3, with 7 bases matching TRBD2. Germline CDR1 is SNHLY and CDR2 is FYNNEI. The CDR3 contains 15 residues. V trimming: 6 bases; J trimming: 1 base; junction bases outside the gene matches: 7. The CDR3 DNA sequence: TGTGCCAGCAGATTCGAGCGGGAAGGCACAGATACGCAGTATTTT. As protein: CASRFEREGTDTQYF.

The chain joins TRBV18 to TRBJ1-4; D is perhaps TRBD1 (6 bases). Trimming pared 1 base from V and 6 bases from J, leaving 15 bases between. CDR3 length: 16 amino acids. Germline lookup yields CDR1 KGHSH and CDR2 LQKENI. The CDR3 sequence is CASSPLQGTSDEKLFF. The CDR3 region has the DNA TGTGCCAGCTCACCACTTCAGGGGACGAGTGATGAAAAACTGTTTTTT.

CDR3 sequence reads: CASSLAGGGNTEAFF. DNA of the CDR3: TGTGCCAGCAGCCTAGCAGGGGGTGGAAACACTGAAGCTTTCTTT. The chain recombines TRBV5-4 with TRBJ1-1, with TRBD1 matching over 7 bases. V lost 4 bases to trimming and J lost 2 bases; unmatched junction nucleotides: 8. The CDR3 length is 15 residues. Germline V gene data show CDR1 as SGHNT and CDR2 as YYREEE (reference sequence).

The CDR3 protein is CASSAGFVGEQYF. CDR3 nucleotides: TGTGCCAGCAGCGCCGGGTTCGTGGGGGAGCAGTACTTC. This rearrangement joins TRBV9 to TRBJ2-7; the D is unclear. Germline loops: CDR1 SGDLS, CDR2 YYNGEE. This CDR3 region has 13 residues. With 3 bases removed from V and 7 bases from J, the gap between germline ends came to 14 bases.

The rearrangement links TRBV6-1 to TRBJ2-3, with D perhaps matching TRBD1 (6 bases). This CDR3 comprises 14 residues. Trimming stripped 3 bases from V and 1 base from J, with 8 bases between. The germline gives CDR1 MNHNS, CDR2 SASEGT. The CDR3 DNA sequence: TGTGCCAGCAGTGAGGGACACCGCACAGATACGCAGTATTTT. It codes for CASSEGHRTDTQYF.

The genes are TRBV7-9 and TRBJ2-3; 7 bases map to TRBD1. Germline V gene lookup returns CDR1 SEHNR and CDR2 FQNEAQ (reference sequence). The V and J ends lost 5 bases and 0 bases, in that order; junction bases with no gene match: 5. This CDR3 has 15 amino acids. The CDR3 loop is CASSQRGQSTDTQYF. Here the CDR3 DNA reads TGTGCCAGCAGCCAGAGGGGACAGAGCACAGATACGCAGTATTTT.

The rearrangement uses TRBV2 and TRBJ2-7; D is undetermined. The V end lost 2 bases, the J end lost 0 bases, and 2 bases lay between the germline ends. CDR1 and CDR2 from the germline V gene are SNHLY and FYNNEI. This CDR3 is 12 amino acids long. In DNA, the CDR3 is TGTGCCAGCAGTGAAAGCTCCTACGAGCAGTACTTC. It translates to CASSESSYEQYF.